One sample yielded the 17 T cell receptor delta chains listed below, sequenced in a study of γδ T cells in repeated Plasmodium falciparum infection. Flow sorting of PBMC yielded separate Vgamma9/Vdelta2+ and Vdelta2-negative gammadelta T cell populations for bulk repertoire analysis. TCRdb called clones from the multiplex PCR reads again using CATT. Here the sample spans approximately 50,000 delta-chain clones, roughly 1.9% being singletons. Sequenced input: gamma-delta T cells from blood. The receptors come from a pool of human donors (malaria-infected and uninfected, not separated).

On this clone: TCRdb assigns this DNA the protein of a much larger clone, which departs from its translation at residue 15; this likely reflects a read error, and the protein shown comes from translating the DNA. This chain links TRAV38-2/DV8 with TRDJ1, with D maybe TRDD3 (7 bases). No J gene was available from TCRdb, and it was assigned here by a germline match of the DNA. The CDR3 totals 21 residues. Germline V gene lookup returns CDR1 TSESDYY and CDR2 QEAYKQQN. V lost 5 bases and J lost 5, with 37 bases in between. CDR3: CAYSLPLILPLGDLPLDKLIF. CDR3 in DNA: TGTGCTTATAGCCTTCCCCTCATCCTTCCCTTGGGGGACCTACCGTTAGATAAACTCATCTTT.

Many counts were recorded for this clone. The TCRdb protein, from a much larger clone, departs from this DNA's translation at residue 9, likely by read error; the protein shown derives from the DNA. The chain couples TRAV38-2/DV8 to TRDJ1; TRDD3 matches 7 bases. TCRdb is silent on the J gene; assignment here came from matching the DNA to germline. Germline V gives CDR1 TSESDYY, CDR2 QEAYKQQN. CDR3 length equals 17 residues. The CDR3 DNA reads TGTGCCTTCCAGGGGGATGGGGGACACGGTGGCACCGATAAACTCATCTTT. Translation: CAFQGDGGHGGTDKLIF.

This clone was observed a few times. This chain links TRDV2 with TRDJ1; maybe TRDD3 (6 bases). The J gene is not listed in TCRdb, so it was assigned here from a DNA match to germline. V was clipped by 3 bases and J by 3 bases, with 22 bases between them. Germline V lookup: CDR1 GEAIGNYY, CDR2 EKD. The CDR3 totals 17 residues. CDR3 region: CACDQPGGGPPPDKLIF. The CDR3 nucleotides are TGTGCCTGTGACCAACCCGGGGGGGGACCCCCCCCCGATAAACTCATCTTT.

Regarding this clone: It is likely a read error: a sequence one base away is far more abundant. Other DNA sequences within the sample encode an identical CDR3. The CDR3 DNA follows: TGTGCTCTTGGGGAAAGAGTCCCCTATTTCCTACCTTGGTACTGGGGGATACGTAGTAAACTCATCTTT. It translates to CALGERVPYFLPWYWGIRSKLIF. The chain joins TRDV1 to TRDJ1, with 13 bases fitting TRDD3. TCRdb lists no J gene, so it was determined here by aligning the DNA to germline. Looked up from germline, CDR1 is TSWWSYY and CDR2 is QGS. The CDR3 contains 23 residues. The V segment lost 2 bases and the J segment 7 bases; nucleotides outside the gene matches: 28.

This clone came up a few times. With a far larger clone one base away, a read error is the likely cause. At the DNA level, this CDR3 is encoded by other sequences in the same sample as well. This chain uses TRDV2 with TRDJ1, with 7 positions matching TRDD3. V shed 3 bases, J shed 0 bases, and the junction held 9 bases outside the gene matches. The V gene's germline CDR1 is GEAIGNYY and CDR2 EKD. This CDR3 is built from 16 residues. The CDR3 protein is CACDPLLGTYTDKLIF. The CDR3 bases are TGTGCCTGTGACCCCTTACTGGGGACGTACACCGATAAACTCATCTTT.

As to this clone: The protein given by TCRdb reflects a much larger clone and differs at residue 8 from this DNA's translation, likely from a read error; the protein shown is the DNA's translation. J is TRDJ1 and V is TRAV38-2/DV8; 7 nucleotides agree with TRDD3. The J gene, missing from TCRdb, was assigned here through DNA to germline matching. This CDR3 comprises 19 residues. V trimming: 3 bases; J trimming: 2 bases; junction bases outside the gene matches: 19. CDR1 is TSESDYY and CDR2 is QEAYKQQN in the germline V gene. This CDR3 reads CAYRMLLEDTGFWTDKLIF. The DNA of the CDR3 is TGTGCTTATAGGATGCTACTGGAGGATACGGGTTTTTGGACCGATAAACTCATCTTT.

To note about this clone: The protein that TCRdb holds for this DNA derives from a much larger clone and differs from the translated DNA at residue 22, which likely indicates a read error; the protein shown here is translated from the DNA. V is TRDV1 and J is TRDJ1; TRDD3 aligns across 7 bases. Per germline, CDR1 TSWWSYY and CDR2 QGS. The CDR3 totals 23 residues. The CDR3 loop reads CALGLPSKLLFPHWGWYTDKLTF. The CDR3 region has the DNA TGTGCTCTTGGGCTACCCTCAAAACTCCTTTTCCCCCACTGGGGTTGGTACACCGATAAACTCACCTTT.

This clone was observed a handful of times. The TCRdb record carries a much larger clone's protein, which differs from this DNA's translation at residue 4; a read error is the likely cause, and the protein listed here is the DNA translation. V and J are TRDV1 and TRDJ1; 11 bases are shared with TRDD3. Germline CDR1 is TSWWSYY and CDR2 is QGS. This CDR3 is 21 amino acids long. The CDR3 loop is CALEEGRPWYWGIRTTDKLIF. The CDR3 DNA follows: TGTGCTCTTGAGGAAGGGCGACCCTGGTACTGGGGGATAAGGACAACCGATAAACTCATCTTT.

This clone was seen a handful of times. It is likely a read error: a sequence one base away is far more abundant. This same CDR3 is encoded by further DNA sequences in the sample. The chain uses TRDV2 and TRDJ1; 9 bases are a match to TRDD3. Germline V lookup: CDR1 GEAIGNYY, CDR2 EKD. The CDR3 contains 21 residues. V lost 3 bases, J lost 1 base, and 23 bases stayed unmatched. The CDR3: CACDPLAFHTGDTGSTDKLIF. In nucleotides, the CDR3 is TGTGCCTGTGACCCGCTGGCATTCCACACTGGGGATACGGGGTCCACCGATAAACTCATCTTT.

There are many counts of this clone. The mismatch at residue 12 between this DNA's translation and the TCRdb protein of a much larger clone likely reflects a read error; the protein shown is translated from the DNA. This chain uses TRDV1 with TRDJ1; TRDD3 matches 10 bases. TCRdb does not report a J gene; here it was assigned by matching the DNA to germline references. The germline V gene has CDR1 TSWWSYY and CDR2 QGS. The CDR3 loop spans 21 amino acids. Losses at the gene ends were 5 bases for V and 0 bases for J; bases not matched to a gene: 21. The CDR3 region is CALGSCLPYWGMPRYTDKLIF. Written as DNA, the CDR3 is TGTGCTCTTGGGTCCTGCCTGCCGTACTGGGGGATGCCACGTTACACCGATAAACTCATCTTT.

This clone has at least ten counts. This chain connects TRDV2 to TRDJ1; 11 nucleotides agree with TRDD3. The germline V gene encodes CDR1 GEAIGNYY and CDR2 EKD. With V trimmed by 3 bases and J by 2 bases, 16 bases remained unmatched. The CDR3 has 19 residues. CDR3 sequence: CACDYLRNTGGYFTDKLIF. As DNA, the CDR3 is TGTGCCTGTGACTATCTTCGAAATACTGGGGGATATTTTACCGATAAACTCATCTTT.

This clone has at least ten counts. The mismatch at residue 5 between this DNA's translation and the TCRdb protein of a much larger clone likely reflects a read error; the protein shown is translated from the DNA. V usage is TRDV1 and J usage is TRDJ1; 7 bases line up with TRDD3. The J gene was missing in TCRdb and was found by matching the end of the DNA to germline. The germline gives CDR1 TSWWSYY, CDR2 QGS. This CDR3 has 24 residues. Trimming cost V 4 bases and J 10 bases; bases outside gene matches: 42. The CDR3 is CALGGLTPLPPRWGWGNGYMGLIF. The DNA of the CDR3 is TGTGCTCTTGGGGGACTCACTCCACTTCCACCCCGTTGGGGGTGGGGGAACGGTTATATGGGACTCATCTTT.

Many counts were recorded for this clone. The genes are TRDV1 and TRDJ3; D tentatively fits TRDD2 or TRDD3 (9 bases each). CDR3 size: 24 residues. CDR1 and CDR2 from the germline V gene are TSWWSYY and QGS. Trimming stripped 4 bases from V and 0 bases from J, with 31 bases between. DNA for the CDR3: TGTGCTCTTGGGGGTTGGCCTTCCTACTTTTCTTACTGGGGGAACTCCTGGGACACCCGACAGATGTTTTTC. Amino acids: CALGGWPSYFSYWGNSWDTRQMFF.

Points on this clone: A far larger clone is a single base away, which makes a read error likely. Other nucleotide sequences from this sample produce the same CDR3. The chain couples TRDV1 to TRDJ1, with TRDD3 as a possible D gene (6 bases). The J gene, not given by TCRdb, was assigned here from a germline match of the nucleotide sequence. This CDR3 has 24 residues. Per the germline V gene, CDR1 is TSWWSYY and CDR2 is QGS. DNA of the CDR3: TGTGCTCTCGGGGAACTCGGTTATAGTATTACTTTGGGGATCAACCGATTGTACACCGATAAACTCATCTTT. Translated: CALGELGYSITLGINRLYTDKLIF.

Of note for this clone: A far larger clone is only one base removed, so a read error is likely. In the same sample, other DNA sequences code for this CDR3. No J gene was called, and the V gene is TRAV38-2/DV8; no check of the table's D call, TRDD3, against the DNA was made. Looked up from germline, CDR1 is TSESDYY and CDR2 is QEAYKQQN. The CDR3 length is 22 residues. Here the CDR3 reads CAYRSGYVRGGGHLRYTDKLIF. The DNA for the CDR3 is TGTGCTTATAGAAGCGGTTACGTTCGGGGTGGGGGCCACCTACGGTACACCGATAAGCTCATCTTT.

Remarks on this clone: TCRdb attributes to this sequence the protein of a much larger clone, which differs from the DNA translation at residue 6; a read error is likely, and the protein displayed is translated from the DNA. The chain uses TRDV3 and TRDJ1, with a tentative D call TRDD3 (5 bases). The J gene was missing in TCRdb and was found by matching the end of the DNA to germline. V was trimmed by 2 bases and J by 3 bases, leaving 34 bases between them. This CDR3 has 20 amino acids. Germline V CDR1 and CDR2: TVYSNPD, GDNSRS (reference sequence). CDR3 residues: CAFFGPPYPPYASLPDKLIF. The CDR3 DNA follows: TGTGCCTTTTTTGGACCTCCCTATCCCCCATACGCGAGCCTCCCCGATAAACTCATCTTT. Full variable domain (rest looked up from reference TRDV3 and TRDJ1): CDKVTQSSPDQTVASGSEVVLLCTYDTVYSNPDLFWYRIRPDYSFQFVFYGDNSRSEGADFTQGRFSVKHILTQKAFHLVISPVRTEDSATYYCAFFGPPYPPYASLPDKLIFGKGTRVTVEP.

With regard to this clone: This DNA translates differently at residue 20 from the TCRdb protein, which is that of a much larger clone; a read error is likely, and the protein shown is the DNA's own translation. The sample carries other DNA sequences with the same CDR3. The DNA of the CDR3 is TGTGCCCGACGAGAACTGCAGCCTTACCCCATCCCCCTCAAAGCCCCGTACACCGATAGACTCATCTTT. This translates into CARRELQPYPIPLKAPYTDRLIF. The rearrangement uses TRDV3 and TRDJ1; no reliable D call. CDR1 is TVYSNPD and CDR2 is GDNSRS in the germline V gene (reference sequence). The CDR3 length is 23 residues.